This T cell receptor (beta chain) is drawn from a study of cytomegalovirus exposure and HLA in healthy donors. This clone was detected a few times. Its antigen is not identified. Trimming removed 4 bases from V and 2 bases from J; junction bases left unmatched: 8. The CDR3 covers 16 residues. Germline V CDR1 and CDR2: MGHRA, YSYEKL. Overall study results and limits: Researchers reportedly found TCR beta sequences accurately predicted most subjects' HLA-A and HLA-B alleles.

PCR amplification relied on 60 Vbeta primers (plus 13 Jbeta primers). Profiled with immunoSEQ multiplex PCR; TCRdb holds only in-frame clones, not every one. The data show about 160,000 clones, with approximately 85% seen just once and 0.95% to 1% held by the top ten. The sample taken for sequencing was PBMCs. This receptor was identified in a girl aged 2-10 years in good health and CMV-seropositive. V and J are TRBV4-1 and TRBJ2-7, with 10 bases lining up with TRBD2. DNA of the CDR3: TGCGCCAGCAGCCCGATAGCGGGAGGTAAGACCTACGAGCAGTACTTC. Translation: CASSPIAGGKTYEQYF.